The clone carrying this T cell receptor beta chain was found once. The data stem from a study of blood T cell repertoires in COVID-19. This CDR3 is 17 amino acids long. V dropped 3 bases and J dropped 6; count of bases not matched to a gene: 6. Germline V gene lookup returns CDR1 WSHSY and CDR2 SAAADI. The study assigned cohorts using participant-reported clinical history. Resolution of symptoms, clearance, or two negative PCRs was present in recovered Cohort 3 donors. Here immunoSEQ multiplex PCR was the method, and the copy in TCRdb shows in-frame clones only, minus some. Here the sample spans around 200,000 clones, about 88% being singletons.

Sequencing was performed on PBMCs or T cells enriched from blood (not recorded which). The clonotype comes from a woman aged 25 to 39 who had recovered from COVID-19. This chain links TRBV10-2 with TRBJ2-1; 15 bases agree with TRBD2. The CDR3 reads CASSEGLAGGSRNEQFF. CDR3 in DNA: TGCGCCAGCAGTGAAGGACTAGCGGGAGGGTCCCGCAATGAGCAGTTCTTC.